Following are 20 T cell receptor beta chains from one sample sequenced in a study of T-cell memory formation after mild COVID-19. TCRdb itself ran the 5' RACE reads through MiXCR, one entry per CDR3 protein. This sample yields about 470,000 distinct CDR3 sequences, of which approximately 23% are seen a single time; under 15% belongs to the top ten. The sequencing input was PBMCs or a T cell subset sorted from them (not recorded which). The receptor source for this set is an adult woman who had mild COVID-19 (a few samples of this study predate the infection). Cell type and time point are not known.

This chain joins TRBV20-1 and TRBJ2-7; TRBD2 agrees at 11 bases. With V trimmed by 3 bases and J by 5 bases, 6 bases remained unmatched. The CDR3 loop spans 14 amino acids. Per the germline V gene, CDR1 is DFQATT and CDR2 is SNEGSKA (reference sequence). In DNA, the CDR3 is TGCAGTGCTAGCGAAATAGCGGGAGGGGACGAGCAGTACTTC. It specifies CSASEIAGGDEQYF.

This clonotype was counted between two and nine times. The chain couples TRBV2 to TRBJ1-4; 7 nucleotides match TRBD1. The CDR3 has 15 amino acids. Germline V gene data show CDR1 as SNHLY and CDR2 as FYNNEI. Trimming at V came to 2 bases and at J to 8 bases, leaving 8 bases not matched to a gene. The CDR3 loop is CASSETSGTVEKLFF. The CDR3 coding sequence is TGTGCCAGCAGTGAAACCTCCGGGACAGTAGAAAAACTGTTTTTT.

This clonotype has ten or more counts. The chain has TRBV6-5 and TRBJ2-5; TRBD1 agrees at 7 bases. V was pared by 6 bases and J by 0 bases, with 4 bases of the junction left unmatched. The length of the CDR3 is 14 residues. Germline V gene lookup returns CDR1 MNHEY and CDR2 SVGAGI. The chain's CDR3 is CASRTQGNQETQYF. In DNA, the CDR3 is TGTGCCAGCAGGACACAGGGGAACCAAGAGACCCAGTACTTC.

The chain links TRBV27 to TRBJ2-6; D is perhaps TRBD2 (5 bases). Trimming shortened V by 5 bases and J by 4 bases, and 12 bases separated the two germline ends. The CDR3 loop spans 15 amino acids. Germline CDR1 and CDR2: MNHEY and SMNVEV (reference sequence). CDR3 protein: CASSPSGLGANVLTF. The CDR3 coding sequence is TGTGCCAGCAGTCCCTCGGGGTTGGGGGCCAACGTCCTGACTTTC.

This clonotype was seen ten or more times. The V and J genes are TRBV29-1 and TRBJ2-7; TRBD2 matches 8 bases. V gave up 5 bases and J gave up 5 bases; unmatched junction bases: 11. The germline gives CDR1 SQVTM, CDR2 ANQGSEA. CDR3 length: 14 amino acids. As DNA, the CDR3 is TGCAGCGTTTACTTGACTAGCGTGGGGAACGAGCAGTACTTC. Its protein is CSVYLTSVGNEQYF.

This clonotype turned up a few times. This chain links TRBV19 with TRBJ2-7; D is perhaps TRBD1 (5 bases). Per the germline V gene, CDR1 is LNHDA and CDR2 is SQIVND (reference sequence). The CDR3 runs to 12 residues. Trimming left V 5 bases short and J 3 bases short, with 8 bases between. The CDR3 sequence: CASSARDYEQYF. In nucleotides, the CDR3 is TGTGCCAGTAGTGCCAGGGACTACGAGCAGTACTTC.

The chain is built from TRBV10-3 and TRBJ2-3; D remains ambiguous. The CDR3 length is 14 residues. Germline V gene lookup returns CDR1 ENHRY and CDR2 SYGVKD. The V gene lost 0 bases and the J gene lost 1 base, with 5 bases spanning the gap. The CDR3 spells CAISESDGTDTQYF. For the CDR3, the DNA is TGTGCCATCAGTGAGTCTGATGGCACAGATACGCAGTATTTT.

Here the CDR3 reads CATNRGGGETQYF. The CDR3 DNA sequence: TGTGCCACCAACCGGGGGGGGGGAGAGACCCAGTACTTC. The chain is built from TRBV7-6 and TRBJ2-5; TRBD2 agrees at 8 bases. The trim removed 10 bases at V and 4 bases at J, leaving 8 bases unmatched. Germline values: CDR1 SGHVS, CDR2 FNYEAQ. The CDR3 is 13 amino acids.

The CDR3: CASSLVGGKDGELFF. CDR3 DNA sequence: TGTGCCAGCAGCTTGGTAGGCGGGAAGGACGGGGAGCTGTTTTTT. The chain carries TRBV5-6 and TRBJ2-2; a possible D gene is TRBD2 (6 bases). The CDR3 covers 15 residues. Trimming cost V 0 bases and J 7 bases, with 13 bases left between them. CDR1 is SGHDT, CDR2 YYEEEE, per germline. Together with reference TRBV5-6 and TRBJ2-2, the CDR3 gives the full variable domain: DAGVTQSPTHLIKTRGQQVTLRCSPKSGHDTVSWYQQALGQGPQFIFQYYEEEERQRGNFPDRFSGHQFPNYSSELNVNALLLGDSALYLCASSLVGGKDGELFFGEGSRLTVL.

V and J are TRBV15 and TRBJ2-1; TRBD1 is a possible D gene (6 bases). The length of the CDR3 is 14 residues. Germline V gene lookup returns CDR1 LNHNV and CDR2 YYDKDF (reference sequence). Trimming left V 0 bases short and J 4 bases short, with 7 bases between. In DNA, the CDR3 is TGTGCCACCAGCAGAGAAACAGGGTACAATGAGCAGTTCTTC. Its translation is CATSRETGYNEQFF.

This clonotype has a count of ten or more. The rearrangement joins TRBV18 to TRBJ2-3; D remains unclear. Per the germline V gene, CDR1 is KGHSH and CDR2 is LQKENI. Trimming took off 2 bases at V and 3 bases at J, with 9 bases between the two ends. This CDR3 is built from 14 residues. CDR3: CASSPNGPTDTQYF. The DNA of the CDR3 is TGTGCCAGCTCACCAAATGGTCCTACAGATACGCAGTATTTT.

The chain links TRBV18 to TRBJ1-1; a weak D match, TRBD1 (5 bases). Trimming pared 3 bases from V and 0 bases from J, leaving 14 bases between. CDR1 KGHSH and CDR2 LQKENI come from the germline V gene. CDR3 size: 16 residues. CDR3 sequence (DNA): TGTGCCAGCTCACCTAATCGGGGGAACATGAACACTGAAGCTTTCTTT. This sequence encodes CASSPNRGNMNTEAFF.

The chain carries TRBV7-8 and TRBJ1-5; 7 bases agree with TRBD1. The CDR3 runs 17 residues. J gave up 5 bases and V 5 bases, and 15 bases lay outside the gene matches. The germline V gene has CDR1 SGHVS and CDR2 FQNEAQ. CDR3 in amino acids: CASSPHRGPPAHQPQHF. As DNA, the CDR3 is TGTGCCAGCAGCCCCCATAGGGGGCCCCCAGCGCATCAGCCCCAGCATTTT.

This chain joins TRBV5-4 and TRBJ2-2; 9 bases are a match to TRBD1. This CDR3 contains 15 residues. The junction had 9 bases not matched to a gene; V was cut back by 4 bases and J by 8 bases. Germline V lookup: CDR1 SGHNT, CDR2 YYREEE (reference sequence). CDR3 coding DNA: TGTGCCAGCAGCCCCGGGACAGGGCGTACGGGGGAGCTGTTTTTT. Its translation: CASSPGTGRTGELFF.

This clonotype has a handful of counts. This chain uses TRBV2 with TRBJ1-5; D remains ambiguous. Trimming cost V 0 bases and J 7 bases, with 7 bases left between them. Germline V CDR1 and CDR2: SNHLY, FYNNEI. CDR3 length: 13 amino acids. CDR3 in amino acids: CASSEAWVQPQHF. The CDR3 DNA follows: TGTGCCAGCAGTGAAGCGTGGGTCCAGCCCCAGCATTTT.

The gene calls are TRBV12-3 or TRBV12-4 and TRBJ1-5, with 9 bases that match TRBD1. This CDR3 spans 18 amino acids. With 4 bases clipped from V and 0 bases from J, the junction kept 10 bases outside the gene matches. CDR3 DNA: TGTGCCAGCAGTTCAAGACAGGGGGGCTTTTATAGCAATCAGCCCCAGCATTTT. The encoded protein is CASSSRQGGFYSNQPQHF.

This clonotype has just a few counts. The chain combines TRBV20-1 with TRBJ2-1; 10 nucleotides agree with TRBD2. In germline, CDR1 is DFQATT, CDR2 SNEGSKA (reference sequence). The CDR3 has 14 residues. J gave up 3 bases and V 4 bases, and 3 bases lay outside the gene matches. The CDR3 bases are TGCAGTGCTATGCTAGCGGGAGTCTACAATGAGCAGTTCTTC. It yields the protein CSAMLAGVYNEQFF.

J is TRBJ2-4 and V is TRBV6-5, with unresolved D. V was cut by 6 bases and J by 0 bases, with 15 bases left in between. This CDR3 contains 16 residues. The germline CDR1 and CDR2 sequences are MNHEY and SVGAGI. The CDR3 DNA follows: TGTGCCAGCAGGAGAAATGGGGTGTTAGCCAAAAACATTCAGTACTTC. It yields the protein CASRRNGVLAKNIQYF.

In this sample, this clonotype turned up a few times. The genes are TRBV6-1 and TRBJ1-5; no reliable D call. The CDR3 has 14 amino acids. CDR1 MNHNS and CDR2 SASEGT come from the germline V gene. Trimming left V 8 bases short and J 7 bases short, with 18 bases between. CDR3 amino acids: CASRPRIVGQPQHF. In nucleotides, the CDR3 is TGTGCCAGCCGGCCTCGGATAGTTGGGCAGCCCCAGCATTTT.

J is TRBJ1-2 and V is TRBV11-3; D is uncertain. The V gene lost 4 bases and the J gene lost 0 bases, with 9 bases spanning the gap. The CDR3 spans 14 residues. CDR1 and CDR2 from the germline V gene are SGHNT and YENEEA. For the CDR3, the DNA is TGTGCCAGCAGCTCCCCCCCCGCTAACTATGGCTACACCTTC. Protein sequence: CASSSPPANYGYTF.